This entry concerns a single T cell receptor (beta chain). Within its sample, this clonotype is medium-sized (0.01 to 0.1%). Its cognate antigen has yet to be identified. It has no much larger one-base neighbor in the sample; base qualities were not kept. Preparation of the library involved 5' RACE. Sequenced on a NextSeq 500. In the TCR library protocol, unique molecular identifiers were attached to individual cDNA molecules to correct for PCR bias and sequencing error. Both TCR alpha and beta chains were sequenced, and tight co-correlation was observed between alpha and beta sequence abundances in each sample. The authors processed their data as follows. Decombinator V4 was used to perform V gene, J gene and CDR3 annotation of TCR sequences. Expanded TCRs were defined as changing significantly between any two time points under a Poisson model with p below 0.0001. TCR abundances were normalised to the total number of TCRs sequenced in each sample and reported as counts per million. MAIT TCRs were defined by TRAV1-2 paired with TRAJ12, TRAJ20 or TRAJ33, and iNKT TCRs by TRAV10 paired with TRAJ18. VDJdb, accessed on 1 November 2021, was searched for TCRs annotated for CMV, EBV and SARS-CoV-2, and TCRs annotated for more than one antigen were excluded. TCRdb reprocessing: public reads trimmed at Q25 with fastp, clones called with MiXCR, in-frame beta chains kept. Rows merge per CDR3 protein into single entries with the most common DNA and genes. The V and J calls follow TCRdb's processing rather than the paper's. Counted in this sample were some 64,000 distinct CDR3 sequences; less than 12% of them appeared once. The top ten clones comprise 15% of the sample.

Set within a cohort of healthcare workers in London, UK, this nested case-control study involved weekly PCR testing of nasopharyngeal swabs along with blood sampling. Healthcare workers were recruited between 23 and 31 March 2020, during the week of the UK lockdown, and were followed weekly for up to about 15 weeks. This entry belongs to a study of early T cells in non-severe SARS-CoV-2 infection (dated by TCRdb to the early 2020s). Notes on the research overall: Bulk RNA from unsorted whole blood was used for TCR sequencing, so alpha and beta chains could not be paired. General conclusions and limits of the study: Matching against VDJdb was skewed toward anti-spike CD8 responses, likely underestimated virus-specific expansions, and missed private and CD4 specificities.

There are 17 amino acids in the CDR3, from cysteine to phenylalanine inclusive. The DNA shown is the 51-base CDR3, in frame from base 1. The germline V gene provides CDR1 MRHNA and CDR2 SNTAGT. The junction shows trimming of 5 bases on V and 4 bases on J, and the gene matches do not reach 15 bases of it. This chain joins TRBV6-4 to TRBJ2-3; 7 central bases correspond to TRBD2. The starting material was whole blood, obtained at baseline. This clonotype was obtained from an adult who was a healthcare worker with PCR-confirmed SARS-CoV-2 infection or an uninfected control (not recorded which). In nucleotide form, the sequence is TGTGCCAGCAGTACCGGCGGTGGCGGGAGCACACCAGATACGCAGTATTTT. Its coded protein is CASSTGGGGSTPDTQYF.